This record looks at one T cell receptor (beta chain) sequence and its context. This record comes from a study of blood T cell repertoires in COVID-19. Study details: Donors in the United States, Italy and Spain gave samples during acute or convalescent COVID-19. From T cells, B-cell-depleted T cells, or PBMCs came the material, which was cDNA or gDNA.

In the original processing: Quantification of nucleated cells was approximated via reference gene primer amplification. TCRdb's copy holds only in-frame clones and misses some; the assay was immunoSEQ multiplex PCR. V, J and clone size derive from that table, while D and trimming were established from the DNA sequence. Of 250,000 or so clones in the sample, 84% are singletons; the top ten hold about 1.6%. Sequencing input: peripheral blood. The TCR was taken from a woman in her thirties or forties who had recovered from COVID-19.

This CDR3 reads CASSYREGAQPQHF. For the CDR3, the DNA is TGTGCCAGCAGTTACCGTGAGGGGGCTCAGCCCCAGCATTTT. J is TRBJ1-5 and V is TRBV6-5, with 7 bases that match TRBD1. CDR3 length equals 14 residues. The germline V gene has CDR1 MNHEY and CDR2 SVGAGI. With 2 bases clipped from V and 6 bases from J, the junction kept 4 bases outside the gene matches.